Here is one T cell receptor (beta chain) with its context. Profiled with immunoSEQ multiplex PCR; TCRdb holds only in-frame clones, not every one. The sample comprises under 200,000 clones, roughly nine tenths of which are singletons, and approximately 0.48% rests with the top ten. This record comes from a study of blood T cell repertoires in COVID-19. Study in general: From T cells, B-cell-depleted T cells, or PBMCs came the material, which was cDNA or gDNA.

The CDR3 sequence is 13 residues long. CDR1 is SQVTM and CDR2 is ANQGSEA in the germline V gene. Trimming took 5 bases from V and 5 from J; bases not matched to a gene: 7. The TCR was taken from a man in his fifties with acute or convalescent COVID-19. The rearrangement joins TRBV29-1 to TRBJ2-7; 9 positions match TRBD1. The sequenced material came from peripheral blood. The CDR3 loop reads CSVTTGGGHEQYF. Here the CDR3 DNA reads TGCAGCGTTACAACAGGGGGCGGCCACGAGCAGTACTTC.